The 9 T cell receptor beta chains presented below share a single source sample, sequenced in a study of CD8+ T cells in alopecia areata. Regarding treatment: oral pan-JAK inhibitor, 5-10 mg twice daily. RNA was isolated and reverse transcribed to cDNA, the sequencing template. The protocol was immunoSEQ multiplex PCR, while the TCRdb copy is restricted to in-frame clones and leaves out a portion. The data hold more than 200,000 clones, with approximately 72% observed a single time. The sequences come from CD4+ T cells sorted from blood, collected at week 44, from a patient treated with tofacitinib. The receptors originated from a human donor with alopecia areata.

The chain combines TRBV30 with TRBJ2-7; no definite D call. Trimming removed 2 bases at V and 0 bases at J, with 11 bases between. Looked up from germline, CDR1 is GTSNPN and CDR2 is SVGIG (reference sequence). This CDR3 has 14 residues. CDR3 residues: CAWSPQYLSYEQYF. The CDR3 DNA sequence: TGTGCCTGGAGTCCGCAATATCTCTCCTACGAGCAGTACTTC.

In its sample, this clone was seen once. The chain has TRBV2 and TRBJ2-4; no clear D. This CDR3 spans 12 amino acids. From germline, CDR1 is SNHLY and CDR2 FYNNEI. V dropped 3 bases and J dropped 8 bases, with 8 bases sitting between them. Here the CDR3 reads CASSDSKYIQYF. CDR3 DNA: TGTGCCAGCAGTGATTCTAAGTACATTCAGTACTTC. Based on the CDR3 plus reference TRBV2 and TRBJ2-4, the full variable domain is EPEVTQTPSHQVTQMGQEVILRCVPISNHLYFYWYRQILGQKVEFLVSFYNNEISEKSEIFDDQFSVERPDGSNFTLKIRSTKLEDSAMYFCASSDSKYIQYFGAGTRLSVL.

This clone has a single count. One end of the junction is discordant with germline, which a read error may explain. V usage is TRBV2 and J usage is TRBJ2-3; tentatively, D is TRBD2 (7 bases). CDR1 is SNHLY and CDR2 is FYNNEI in the germline V gene. CDR3 length: 14 residues. The CDR3 coding sequence is TGTGCCAGCAGTGTGGGGGGGGGCACGGATACGCAGTATTTT. This translates into CASSVGGGTDTQYF.

The rearrangement uses TRBV14 and TRBJ2-7; D not resolved. This CDR3 is built from 13 residues. Germline V lookup: CDR1 SGHDN, CDR2 FVKESK. V lost 6 bases and J lost 0, with 9 bases in between. As DNA, the CDR3 is TGTGCCAGCAGACGAGACACCTCCTACGAGCAGTACTTC. Its protein product is CASRRDTSYEQYF.

The chain couples TRBV7-9 to TRBJ1-1; unclear D gene. The CDR3 contains 12 residues. Deletions cut 3 bases from V and 0 bases from J, with 2 bases between. Germline V gene sequence: CDR1 SEHNR, CDR2 FQNEAQ (reference sequence). The CDR3 sequence: CASSFMNTEAFF. The CDR3 nucleotides read TGTGCCAGCAGCTTCATGAACACTGAAGCTTTCTTT. The full variable domain, its missing parts supplied by reference TRBV7-9 and TRBJ1-1, is DTGVSQNPRHKITKRGQNVTFRCDPISEHNRLYWYRQTLGQGPEFLTYFQNEAQLEKSRLLSDRFSAERPKGSFSTLEIQRTEQGDSAMYLCASSFMNTEAFFGQGTRLTVV.

This clone was picked up a small number of times. The V gene is TRBV29-1, the J gene TRBJ2-3; 11 bases are shared with TRBD2. This CDR3 contains 14 residues. Trimming at V came to 5 bases and at J to 4 bases, leaving 5 bases not matched to a gene. The germline gives CDR1 SQVTM, CDR2 ANQGSEA. The CDR3 region has the DNA TGCAGCGTTTTTAGCGGGGGGGCCGCAGATACGCAGTATTTT. The encoded protein is CSVFSGGAADTQYF.

V is TRBV5-1 and J is TRBJ1-1; D is uncertain. V lost 0 bases, J lost 1 base, and 13 bases lay in between. Germline V CDR1 and CDR2: SGHRS, YFSETQ. This CDR3 region has 16 residues. In DNA, the CDR3 is TGCGCCAGCAGCTTGGATCCAGGAATAGGGAACACTGAAGCTTTCTTT. Its protein is CASSLDPGIGNTEAFF. Variable domain in full (rest from reference TRBV5-1 and TRBJ1-1): KAGVTQTPRYLIKTRGQQVTLSCSPISGHRSVSWYQQTPGQGLQFLFEYFSETQRNKGNFPGRFSGRQFSNSRSEMNVSTLELGDSALYLCASSLDPGIGNTEAFFGQGTRLTVV.

The V gene is TRBV5-1, the J gene TRBJ2-7; 7 bases align to TRBD1. In germline, CDR1 is SGHRS, CDR2 YFSETQ. CDR3 size: 16 residues. Trimming at V came to 4 bases and at J to 4 bases, leaving 14 bases not matched to a gene. The CDR3 bases are TGCGCCAGCAGCCCCGGTAACGGACAGGTCTGGTACGAGCAGTACTTC. This translates into CASSPGNGQVWYEQYF.

The chain recombines TRBV5-6 with TRBJ2-5; D is perhaps TRBD1 (6 bases). This CDR3 is 14 amino acids long. Germline-derived CDR1 and CDR2 are SGHDT and YYEEEE. Trimming pared 4 bases from V and 6 bases from J, leaving 16 bases between. CDR3 coding DNA: TGTGCCAGCAGCACCCGGGACAACCACAAGACCCAGTACTTC. Its protein is CASSTRDNHKTQYF.